This paragraph reports one T cell receptor (beta chain). Every subset's genomic DNA went evenly onto several immunoSEQ plates. This table comes from immunoSEQ multiplex PCR, and its TCRdb copy is limited to in-frame clones, with some not included. The table records approximately 2,200,000 clones, about 92% of them present only once. This entry comes from a study of shared clonotypes between healthy human individuals. Terminally differentiated effector memory CD45RA+ cells were excluded by CCR7 positive selection of CD45RO-negative cells. This TCR was recovered from a man younger than 30 in good health. Some clones in this sample may be carry-over from other donors' samples. The material sequenced was naive CD8+ T cells from PBMCs.

Here the CDR3 reads CSVQPGGNEQFF. CDR3 DNA sequence: TGCAGCGTTCAGCCGGGAGGGAATGAGCAGTTCTTC. The chain recombines TRBV29-1 with TRBJ2-1; 8 bases agree with TRBD2. Germline V CDR1 and CDR2: SQVTM, ANQGSEA. This CDR3 spans 12 amino acids. With 5 bases clipped from V and 7 bases from J, the junction kept 4 bases outside the gene matches.